The 19 T cell receptor beta chains in this list originate from one sample, sequenced in a study of T cells in Graves' hyperthyroidism and ophthalmopathy. RNA transcripts provided the source from which TCR beta CDR3 regions were amplified. The TCR CDR3 first-round RT-PCR relied on the HTBI primer set. TCRdb redid the calling of the multiplex PCR reads with MiXCR, one entry per CDR3 protein. The data contain approximately 480,000 distinct CDR3 sequences, under 25% of them singletons. The source material was blood. All receptors derive from a man aged 18-30 years with Graves' hyperthyroidism.

There are many counts of this clonotype. The V gene is TRBV28, the J gene TRBJ1-1, with TRBD1 as a possible D gene (6 bases). V shed 6 bases and J shed 1 base, with 12 bases lying between them. CDR1 MDHEN and CDR2 SYDVKM come from the germline V gene. This CDR3 spans 14 amino acids. The CDR3 spells CASRLQGKNTEAFF. The CDR3 nucleotides read TGTGCCAGCAGACTACAGGGAAAGAACACTGAAGCTTTCTTT.

This clonotype was seen ten or more times. This chain connects TRBV2 to TRBJ2-5; D remains ambiguous. Trimming removed 1 base at V and 4 bases at J, with 10 bases between. This CDR3 comprises 14 residues. The germline CDR1 and CDR2 sequences are SNHLY and FYNNEI. CDR3 nucleotides: TGTGCCAGCAGTGAAGTGACTGGTGGAGAGACCCAGTACTTC. This codes for CASSEVTGGETQYF.

The CDR3 DNA is TGTGCCAGCAGCCGGACTAGCTCTGGGGCCAACGTCCTGACTTTC. Translating it yields CASSRTSSGANVLTF. The rearrangement uses TRBV6-2 or TRBV6-3 and TRBJ2-6, with 7 bases fitting TRBD2. Germline CDR1 MNHEY, CDR2 SVGEGT. V shed 6 bases and J 0 bases; nucleotides not matched to a gene: 2. The CDR3 spans 15 residues.

This clonotype was counted at least ten times. The chain uses TRBV5-1 and TRBJ1-2; 9 bases match TRBD1. CDR3 length equals 15 residues. The germline CDR1 and CDR2 sequences are SGHRS and YFSETQ. Trimming at V came to 4 bases and at J to 1 base, leaving 5 bases not matched to a gene. CDR3 DNA: TGCGCCAGCAGCCAAACAGGGGGCTTTAACTATGGCTACACCTTC. Translating it yields CASSQTGGFNYGYTF.

This clonotype came up many times. This chain connects TRBV6-2 or TRBV6-3 to TRBJ1-1, with a tentative D call TRBD1 (5 bases). Germline CDR1 MNHEY, CDR2 SVGEGT. The CDR3 extends over 15 amino acids. V dropped 8 bases and J dropped 0 bases, with 16 bases sitting between them. CDR3 in amino acids: CASSGVGGMNTEAFF. CDR3 nucleotide sequence: TGTGCCAGCTCGGGGGTTGGGGGGATGAACACTGAAGCTTTCTTT.

A note on this clonotype: A read error may explain this, as a much larger clone is one base away. This rearrangement joins TRBV30 to TRBJ1-2; tentatively, D is TRBD1 (5 bases). CDR1 is GTSNPN and CDR2 is SVGIG in the germline V gene (reference sequence). This CDR3 has 15 amino acids. CDR3 coding DNA: TGTGCCTGGAGACCCCGGGGCCCTCCTAACTATGGCTACATCTTC. Protein product: CAWRPRGPPNYGYIF.

The table lists this clonotype with many counts. The genes are TRBV29-1 and TRBJ2-7, with TRBD1 identical over 7 bases. From germline, CDR1 is SQVTM and CDR2 ANQGSEA. This CDR3 contains 12 residues. V lost 3 bases, J lost 5 bases, and 4 bases stayed unmatched. In DNA, the CDR3 is TGCAGCGTTGAGGGGCAGGGGGACGAGCAGTACTTC. Amino acid sequence: CSVEGQGDEQYF.

At least ten counts were recorded for this clonotype. The gene calls are TRBV2 and TRBJ1-2; D unclear. The CDR3 is 12 residues long. Looked up from germline, CDR1 is SNHLY and CDR2 is FYNNEI. V was trimmed by 6 bases and J by 7 bases, leaving 12 bases between them. CDR3: CASSLEAGGYTF. The CDR3 nucleotides are TGTGCCAGCAGCTTGGAAGCAGGTGGCTACACCTTC.

In this sample, this clonotype turned up many times. The J gene is TRBJ1-1, the V gene TRBV29-1; no firm D call. The CDR3 is 13 residues long. Germline-derived CDR1 and CDR2 are SQVTM and ANQGSEA. Trimming stripped 2 bases from V and 0 bases from J, with 7 bases between. The CDR3 DNA sequence: TGCAGCGTTGAAAAGGCTATGAACACTGAAGCTTTCTTT. Encoded protein: CSVEKAMNTEAFF.

This clonotype occurred many times. CDR3 amino acids: CASTAMETQYF. CDR3 nucleotides: TGTGCCAGCACCGCAATGGAGACCCAGTACTTC. The J gene is TRBJ2-5, the V gene TRBV6-1; D is unresolved. The CDR3 has 11 amino acids. Between the trimmed V and J ends, which lost 7 bases and 5 bases, there was a span of 8 bases. The germline V gene encodes CDR1 MNHNS and CDR2 SASEGT.

This clonotype was found a few times. The chain couples TRBV15 to TRBJ2-2, with D maybe TRBD1 (6 bases). The germline CDR1 and CDR2 sequences are LNHNV and YYDKDF (reference sequence). The CDR3 length is 16 residues. Trimming removed 3 bases from V and 0 bases from J, with 11 bases in between. The CDR3 is CATSSSGQTNTGELFF. The CDR3 bases are TGTGCCACCAGCAGCTCAGGACAGACGAACACCGGGGAGCTGTTTTTT.

This clonotype was found many times. CDR3 sequence reads: CATNRGGETQYF. The CDR3 DNA follows: TGTGCCACCAACAGGGGTGGAGAGACCCAGTACTTC. This chain uses TRBV6-1 with TRBJ2-5, with 7 bases fitting TRBD1. The germline CDR1 and CDR2 sequences are MNHNS and SASEGT. After removal of 10 bases from V and 4 bases from J, the junction contained 6 bases not matched to a gene. The CDR3 runs to 12 residues.

The chain recombines TRBV27 with TRBJ1-5; D is unresolved. Germline V gene sequence: CDR1 MNHEY, CDR2 SMNVEV (reference sequence). V was pared by 5 bases and J by 2 bases, with 10 bases between. The CDR3 consists of 14 residues. CDR3 region: CASSTLGGNQPQHF. For the CDR3, the DNA is TGTGCCAGCAGTACACTGGGCGGCAATCAGCCCCAGCATTTT.

This clonotype was detected a few times. The chain links TRBV7-8 to TRBJ1-6; 7 bases are shared with TRBD1. The ends lost 6 bases at V and 7 bases at J; junction bases unmatched: 12. The CDR3 loop spans 16 amino acids. Per germline, CDR1 SGHVS and CDR2 FQNEAQ. CDR3 coding DNA: TGTGCCAGCAGTCCGACAGGGTTGGAAGGGAATTCACCCCTCCACTTT. This codes for CASSPTGLEGNSPLHF.

At least ten counts were recorded for this clonotype. The chain joins TRBV2 to TRBJ1-5; tentative D call: TRBD1 (6 bases). CDR1 is SNHLY, CDR2 FYNNEI, per germline. Trimming took 8 bases from V and 2 from J, leaving 16 bases between them. There are 15 residues in the CDR3. The CDR3 coding sequence is TGTGCCAGCGGGAAAGGGGCAGGGGGCAATCAGCCCCAGCATTTT. Its translation is CASGKGAGGNQPQHF.

CDR3 sequence: CASSPGQGVKPQHF. In nucleotides, the CDR3 is TGTGCCAGCTCACCAGGACAGGGGGTGAAGCCCCAGCATTTT. This sequence joins TRBV6-1 and TRBJ1-5, with 10 bases aligning to TRBD1. The CDR3 has 14 amino acids. With 8 bases clipped from V and 8 bases from J, the junction kept 9 bases outside the gene matches. Germline V gene lookup returns CDR1 MNHNS and CDR2 SASEGT.

The V gene is TRBV7-6, the J gene TRBJ2-5, with 7 bases fitting TRBD2. The germline V gene encodes CDR1 SGHVS and CDR2 FNYEAQ. V trimming: 7 bases; J trimming: 3 bases; junction bases outside the gene matches: 14. CDR3 length: 16 residues. The CDR3 DNA follows: TGTGCCAGCACCCTTTTACCGGGACGGGAGGAAGAGACCCAGTACTTC. Translating it yields CASTLLPGREEETQYF.

This clonotype has a count of ten or more. The CDR3 DNA reads as TGTGCCAGCACACTATATGGGGGGGCTACCACTGAAGCTTTCTTT. Translated: CASTLYGGATTEAFF. The V call is TRBV6-1, the J call TRBJ1-1; D might be TRBD1 (6 bases). Trimming stripped 7 bases from V and 4 bases from J, with 19 bases between. Germline V gene sequence: CDR1 MNHNS, CDR2 SASEGT. This CDR3 spans 15 amino acids.

This clonotype was recorded at least ten times. The gene calls are TRBV28 and TRBJ2-5; possible D gene TRBD1, 5 bases. V was pared by 5 bases and J by 5 bases, with 15 bases between. Germline V gene lookup returns CDR1 MDHEN and CDR2 SYDVKM. The CDR3 spans 14 residues. CDR3 in DNA: TGTGCCAGCAGTCCAGGACAAGCTCGGGAGACCCAGTACTTC. Protein: CASSPGQARETQYF.